This entry is about one T cell receptor beta chain. Its binding antigen is unknown. Base qualities are missing; no much larger clone stands one base away. Whole blood was collected in K2EDTA tubes by collaborating institutions according to the institutions' own protocols. For TCRbeta analysis, collaborator samples were shipped as frozen whole blood, as isolated PBMCs, or as DNA extracted from either sample type. The sample originates from a study of blood T cell repertoires in COVID-19 (dated by TCRdb to the early 2020s). At the level of the whole study: Samples covering the acute and convalescent phases of COVID-19 were provided by collaborators in the United States, Italy and Spain. Samples were obtained from the ongoing ImmuneRACE study (first 160 participants) and from 1,000 to 1,500 subjects provided by 6 global collaborators. The material from the prospective study consisted of cDNA or gDNA derived from T cells, B-cell-depleted T cells, or PBMCs. A freely available public database, intended as a resource for researchers studying the immune response to SARS-CoV-2, is where the repertoires were released. HLA class I and class II types, where available, came from metadata supplied by the sample provider rather than from assay-based typing. The dataset comprised deeply sampled blood TCRbeta repertoires from subjects exposed to, actively infected with, or recovered from COVID-19. Sample metadata almost always included a de-identified subject ID, COVID-19 status, age in years and sex. Study-wide conclusions, independent of this receptor: How much clinical and demographic metadata was included differed by source and by participant, and the metadata was provided uncurated.

TCRbeta CDR3 regions were amplified from genomic DNA using the immunoSEQ Assay, a bias-controlled multiplex PCR. Concerning the study's data processing: Nucleated cell counts per sample were estimated from amplification of reference gene primers within the assay. To quantify the absolute abundance of each unique TCRbeta CDR3 rearrangement, sequence reads were collapsed and filtered. Productive Simpson clonality was computed per sample as the square root of Simpson's diversity index over productive rearrangements. The source is immuneACCESS, and TCRdb retained only in-frame sequences with V and J called. Part of the clones is not carried over; for the studies checked, unresolved V genes explain less than half of this, and the remainder is unexplained. The V and J calls and clone size are taken from that table; D and trimming were inferred from the DNA. This sample is represented by approximately 200,000 clones; roughly 84% of them were singletons. The leading ten clones occupy 2% to 2.5% of the sample.

The clonotype comes from a woman aged 55-69 years with acute or convalescent COVID-19. The sample consisted of peripheral blood.

The DNA is TGTGCCAGCAGCGGGGGGGCAGCCACAGATACGCAGTATTTT. Translated, it reads CASSGGAATDTQYF. The V and J segments used are TRBV5-5 and TRBJ2-3, and the D gene may be TRBD2, 7 bases matching. The CDR3 numbers 14 residues from cysteine through phenylalanine. Just CDR3 DNA is preserved here, 42 bases in frame from base 1. CDR1 SGHKS and CDR2 YYEKEE are derived from the germline V gene (reference sequence). The V end loses 4 bases and the J end loses 2 bases, and a stretch of 11 bases separates them.